One T cell receptor beta chain is described in this entry. It has no known antigen specificity. Base qualities were left out, and no much larger clone turns up one base away. The sample belongs to a study of neurological immune-mediated disorders (dated by TCRdb to 2018 to 2020). Concerning the study at large: Among the approximately 34 multiple sclerosis patients, relapsing-remitting MS accounted for about 31 and secondary progressive MS accounted for 3. Alongside PBMC samples, the set of about 100 TCR-beta libraries contained longitudinal samples, technical triplicates, and paired CD4+ and CD8+ T-cell subsets that had been sorted. The study compared peripheral blood TCR-beta repertoires of HTLV-I-associated myelopathy (HAM/TSP) patients, multiple sclerosis patients and healthy controls using UMI-based sequencing. The cohort included around 70 subjects: approximately 14 with HAM/TSP, roughly 34 with multiple sclerosis, and 20 or so healthy controls. Overall study outcomes, separate from this receptor: TCR clonal expansion was greatest in HAM/TSP patients and smallest in MS patients, who ranked below even healthy controls. Phylogenetic analysis grouped repertoires from 18 of 34 MS patients into a cluster of related CDR3 sequences, suggesting a possible repertoire-level signature. The MS cluster showed no association with clinical or MRI features, and the authors stated that larger cohorts are needed. No identical CDR3 amino acid sequences were shared among expanded clones across subjects, suggesting private TCR-beta repertoires in all groups.

To synthesize cDNA, template-switch 5'RACE was performed with a primer carrying a 10-nucleotide random unique molecular identifier so that each TCR transcript was tagged. Each sequencing run produced over 200 million TCR-beta sequences covering 15-18 subjects. The RNeasy kit was used for extraction of total RNA. The KAPA Real-time Library Amplification kit was used to amplify TCR-beta VDJ regions with primers for the TCR constant region and the 5'RACE anchor. Sample indexes and Illumina adaptors were added in a first PCR, after which library yield was increased in a second PCR. The roughly 650 bp TCR product was size-selected on a 2% E-gel SizeSelection system after Ampure bead purification. Before pooling, libraries had their quality checked on a Bioanalyzer, their concentration measured with Qubit, and their quantity determined with the Kapa Library Quantification kit. Paired-end 2 x 150 bp sequencing of the libraries was performed on an Illumina HiSeq 2500. To increase sequence diversity, roughly 24-30% phiX was spiked into each library pool. In the original analysis: The quality-filtered reads were processed with the UMI-based MiGEC pipeline, whose error correction step removed more than 80% of the raw TCR sequences. IMGT germline references were used for alignment of VDJ genes, and clonotypes were defined by a unique CDR3 amino acid sequence together with V-J genes. VDJtools evaluated clonal expansion, Shannon diversity and CDR3 relatedness (CalcPairwiseDistances, ClusterSamples); CLCbio workbench built phylogenetic trees. A clone was classed as expanded if it had 8 or more unique UMIs, a cutoff based on coefficient-of-variation modelling across technical triplicates. TCRdb applied fastp at Q25 and MiXCR to the public reads, then kept only in-frame beta chains. Every CDR3 protein is listed once, alongside the most common genes and DNA of its rows. The V and J calls were determined by TCRdb, not by the authors. The sample records tens of thousands of distinct CDR3 sequences, roughly 17% of which are singletons. 6.5% to 9.5% of the sample is taken by the ten largest.

CDR3 length: 13 amino acids, cysteine to phenylalanine. The kept DNA is CDR3 alone, 39 bases in frame from the first base. The germline V gene yields MNHEY for CDR1 and SVGAGI for CDR2. Ends trimmed: V by 5 bases, J by 7 bases; bases unmatched to a gene: 4. For sorted-subset TCR libraries, approximately 1 million sorted CD4+ or CD8+ T cells were used. The multiple sclerosis patients were enrolled in a US clinical protocol that used magnetic resonance imaging to evaluate disease progression. PBMCs were separated from peripheral blood using Ficoll-Hypaque density gradient centrifugation and then cryopreserved in liquid nitrogen. Paired sorted CD4+ and CD8+ subsets came from healthy controls, HAM/TSP patients and MS patients.

Sequencing input: CD8+ T cells from blood. This chain joins TRBV6-5 to TRBJ2-2, with 7 bases matching TRBD1. This sequence was found in a woman aged 18-29 years with multiple sclerosis. The CDR3 reads CASSRQGGGELFF. The DNA is as follows: TGTGCCAGCAGTCGACAGGGCGGCGGGGAGCTGTTTTTT.